This passage covers 24 T cell receptor beta chains from one sample sequenced in a study of blood T cell repertoires in COVID-19. The method was immunoSEQ multiplex PCR; TCRdb's version includes in-frame clones alone and lacks a portion of them. The table has 200,000 to 300,000 clones, 88% seen once; the top ten hold 0.95% to 1.5%. Sequenced input: PBMCs or T cells enriched from blood (not recorded which). The receptors were sampled from a woman in her thirties or forties with acute COVID-19.

This sequence joins TRBV5-1 and TRBJ2-2, with D hard to call. With 1 base removed from V and 3 bases from J, the gap between germline ends came to 4 bases. This CDR3 is built from 13 residues. Germline assignment: CDR1 SGHRS and CDR2 YFSETQ. The CDR3 protein is CASSLTDTGELFF. The CDR3 DNA is TGCGCCAGCAGCTTGACGGACACCGGGGAGCTGTTTTTT.

This chain joins TRBV5-6 and TRBJ1-2; D is unclear. Germline CDR1 SGHDT, CDR2 YYEEEE. The V end was cut by 0 bases, the J end by 7 bases, with 16 bases between. CDR3 length equals 15 residues. The CDR3: CASSLVDFSRPGYTF. The CDR3 DNA reads as TGTGCCAGCAGCTTGGTCGACTTTTCTAGGCCTGGCTACACCTTC. Looking up the rest from reference TRBV5-6 and TRBJ1-2 gives the full variable domain: DAGVTQSPTHLIKTRGQQVTLRCSPKSGHDTVSWYQQALGQGPQFIFQYYEEEERQRGNFPDRFSGHQFPNYSSELNVNALLLGDSALYLCASSLVDFSRPGYTFGSGTRLTVV.

The rearrangement joins TRBV28 to TRBJ2-7; TRBD1 agrees at 9 bases. This CDR3 has 14 amino acids. CDR1 is MDHEN, CDR2 SYDVKM, per germline. The V segment lost 5 bases and the J segment 3 bases; nucleotides outside the gene matches: 5. The CDR3 bases are TGTGCCAGCAGTCTCGGGGGACAGGGCTACGAGCAGTACTTC. It codes for CASSLGGQGYEQYF. Looking up the rest from reference TRBV28 and TRBJ2-7 gives the full variable domain: DVKVTQSSRYLVKRTGEKVFLECVQDMDHENMFWYRQDPGLGLRLIYFSYDVKMKEKGDIPEGYSVSREKKERFSLILESASTNQTSMYLCASSLGGQGYEQYFGPGTRLTVT.

V usage is TRBV27 and J usage is TRBJ1-6; a weak D match, TRBD1 (5 bases). Per germline, CDR1 MNHEY and CDR2 SMNVEV (reference sequence). Trimming cost V 6 bases and J 10 bases, with 16 bases left between them. The CDR3 contains 14 residues. The CDR3 DNA reads TGTGCCAGCAGCGTCAGCAGGGAAAAGTCACCCCTCCACTTT. It translates to CASSVSREKSPLHF.

This chain connects TRBV3-1 (or the pseudogene TRBV3-2) to TRBJ1-2; 9 nucleotides line up with TRBD1. The trim removed 1 base at V and 6 bases at J, leaving 6 bases unmatched. The CDR3 sequence is 15 residues long. In germline, CDR1 is LGHDT, CDR2 YNNKEL (reference sequence). The DNA of the CDR3 is TGTGCCAGCAGCCAAGGGCTCGGACAGGGGCATGGCTACACCTTC. This encodes CASSQGLGQGHGYTF.

This clone was detected a few times. The genes are TRBV28 and TRBJ2-1; 7 bases agree with TRBD1. Germline-derived CDR1 and CDR2 are MDHEN and SYDVKM. Unmatched junction bases numbered 0, after V lost 5 bases and J lost 5 bases. The CDR3 sequence is 12 residues long. DNA for the CDR3: TGTGCCAGCAGTGGACAGGACAATGAGCAGTTCTTC. Its translation is CASSGQDNEQFF.

The V call is TRBV6-5, the J call TRBJ2-7, with 7 bases fitting TRBD1. The CDR3 sequence is 15 residues long. Germline V gene data show CDR1 as MNHEY and CDR2 as SVGAGI. Trimming removed 2 bases from V and 0 bases from J; junction bases left unmatched: 4. CDR3 sequence reads: CASSYTGDLSYEQYF. CDR3 DNA sequence: TGTGCCAGCAGTTACACAGGGGACCTCTCCTACGAGCAGTACTTC.

This clone has only a few counts. The V call is TRBV5-4, the J call TRBJ2-3; possibly TRBD2 for D (5 bases). Looked up from germline, CDR1 is SGHNT and CDR2 is YYREEE (reference sequence). This CDR3 has 13 amino acids. Trimming removed 6 bases from V and 2 bases from J, with 10 bases in between. Written as DNA, the CDR3 is TGTGCCAGCACCGGGGAATTCACAGATACGCAGTATTTT. It yields the protein CASTGEFTDTQYF.

The chain links TRBV28 to TRBJ2-1, with TRBD2 matching 8 bases. Trimming at V came to 3 bases and at J to 6 bases, leaving 7 bases not matched to a gene. Germline CDR1 is MDHEN and CDR2 is SYDVKM. This CDR3 has 15 residues. The CDR3 DNA is TGTGCCAGCAGTTTTCACGGGAGGGCGGGCAATGAGCAGTTCTTC. Protein sequence: CASSFHGRAGNEQFF.

The chain recombines TRBV25-1 with TRBJ1-4; D might be TRBD1 (5 bases). The germline V gene encodes CDR1 MGHDK and CDR2 SYGVNS. This CDR3 contains 15 residues. Trimming removed 3 bases at V and 3 bases at J, with 11 bases between. The DNA for the CDR3 is TGTGCCAGCAGTGATTGGACAAGATCTAATGAAAAACTGTTTTTT. As protein: CASSDWTRSNEKLFF. Full variable domain (outside the CDR3, taken from reference TRBV25-1 and TRBJ1-4): EADIYQTPRYLVIGTGKKITLECSQTMGHDKMYWYQQDPGMELHLIHYSYGVNSTEKGDLSSESTVSRIRTEHFPLTLESARPSHTSQYLCASSDWTRSNEKLFFGSGTQLSVL.

The V call is TRBV7-8, the J call TRBJ1-2; 8 bases are a match to TRBD1. V shed 4 bases, J shed 8 bases, and the junction held 12 bases outside the gene matches. The germline V gene encodes CDR1 SGHVS and CDR2 FQNEAQ. This CDR3 contains 15 residues. Here the CDR3 reads CASSWRTGNKRGYTF. CDR3 in DNA: TGTGCCAGCAGCTGGAGGACAGGGAACAAGCGAGGCTACACCTTC.

V gene TRBV29-1 combines with J gene TRBJ1-2; a possible D gene is TRBD1 (5 bases). Trimming removed 3 bases at V and 5 bases at J, with 19 bases between. This CDR3 comprises 15 residues. Germline assignment: CDR1 SQVTM and CDR2 ANQGSEA. For the CDR3, the DNA is TGCAGCGTTGATCACAGGATTGACCAATTTTATGGCTACACCTTC. This codes for CSVDHRIDQFYGYTF. The full variable domain, in which reference TRBV29-1 and TRBJ1-2 provide the parts outside the CDR3, is SAVISQKPSRDICQRGTSLTIQCQVDSQVTMMFWYRQQPGQSLTLIATANQGSEATYESGFVIDKFPISRPNLTFSTLTVSNMSPEDSSIYLCSVDHRIDQFYGYTFGSGTRLTVV.

The chain joins TRBV9 to TRBJ2-2, with TRBD2 as a possible D gene (5 bases). Germline V gene sequence: CDR1 SGDLS, CDR2 YYNGEE. This CDR3 has 16 amino acids. V lost 6 bases and J 4 bases, leaving 19 bases between the germline ends. CDR3 sequence reads: CASNPSGSEFTGELFF. CDR3 DNA sequence: TGTGCCAGCAACCCCTCGGGTAGCGAGTTCACCGGGGAGCTGTTTTTT.

The genes are TRBV3-1 (or the pseudogene TRBV3-2) and TRBJ2-1; 11 nucleotides match TRBD2. Germline CDR1 LGHDT, CDR2 YNNKEL (reference sequence). This CDR3 has 16 residues. With 4 bases clipped from V and 2 bases from J, the junction kept 4 bases outside the gene matches. CDR3 DNA: TGTGCCAGCAGCCGCCAGGGACTAGCGGCCTACAATGAGCAGTTCTTC. This translates into CASSRQGLAAYNEQFF.

This chain links TRBV27 with TRBJ1-1; unclear D gene. The CDR3 length is 13 residues. Germline lookup yields CDR1 MNHEY and CDR2 SMNVEV (reference sequence). V lost 3 bases, J lost 11 bases, and 16 bases lay in between. The chain's CDR3 is CASSLTGSVWAFF. The CDR3 DNA sequence: TGTGCCAGCAGTTTGACGGGGTCGGTGTGGGCTTTCTTT.

The chain has TRBV15 and TRBJ2-5, with D tentatively TRBD2 (5 bases). The V gene lost 3 bases and the J gene lost 0 bases, with 14 bases spanning the gap. CDR1 and CDR2 from the germline V gene are LNHNV and YYDKDF (reference sequence). This CDR3 region has 16 residues. CDR3 protein: CATSSLGSGNQETQYF. The CDR3 nucleotides read TGTGCCACCAGCAGTCTCGGTTCCGGGAACCAAGAGACCCAGTACTTC.

The chain has TRBV6-1 and TRBJ2-7, with 9 bases matching TRBD1. Germline loops: CDR1 MNHNS, CDR2 SASEGT. The CDR3 is 18 residues long. The ends lost 1 base at V and 1 base at J; junction bases unmatched: 11. This CDR3 reads CASSEGDRVEGRSYEQYV. The CDR3 DNA is TGTGCCAGCAGTGAAGGGGACAGGGTAGAGGGCCGGTCCTACGAGCAGTACGTC.

This chain links TRBV11-3 with TRBJ2-3; D is ambiguous. There are 14 residues in the CDR3. Between the trimmed V and J ends, which lost 2 bases and 2 bases, there was a span of 8 bases. In germline, CDR1 is SGHNT, CDR2 YENEEA. DNA for the CDR3: TGTGCCAGCAGCTTATACTCCACCACAGATACGCAGTATTTT. It codes for CASSLYSTTDTQYF.

The chain is built from TRBV10-2 and TRBJ2-3; the D gene is possibly TRBD2 (6 bases). V lost 3 bases, J lost 0 bases, and 10 bases lay in between. The CDR3 is made up of 15 amino acids. Germline CDR1 is WSHSY and CDR2 is SAAADI. The CDR3 DNA reads as TGCGCCAGCAGTGATGGGACTTCTAGCACAGATACGCAGTATTTT. Amino acid sequence: CASSDGTSSTDTQYF.

This rearrangement joins TRBV9 to TRBJ2-5; no clear D gene. Trimming removed 4 bases at V and 5 bases at J, with 12 bases between. The CDR3 covers 13 residues. Germline values: CDR1 SGDLS, CDR2 YYNGEE. The CDR3 reads CASSLSTWETQYF. In nucleotides, the CDR3 is TGTGCCAGCAGCTTGAGCACCTGGGAGACCCAGTACTTC.

The chain couples TRBV7-2 to TRBJ2-5; 7 nucleotides align to TRBD2. Germline V gives CDR1 SGHTA, CDR2 FQGNSA. V shed 5 bases, J shed 8 bases, and the junction held 11 bases outside the gene matches. The CDR3 is made up of 14 amino acids. In DNA form, the CDR3 reads TGTGCCAGCAGCCCCCGTTGGAGCGGGGTTACCCAGTACTTC. Protein sequence: CASSPRWSGVTQYF.

This sequence joins TRBV28 and TRBJ1-5; a possible D gene is TRBD1 (6 bases). The V gene's germline CDR1 is MDHEN and CDR2 SYDVKM. There are 18 residues in the CDR3. V lost 4 bases to trimming and J lost 3 bases, with 22 bases between them. CDR3 region: CASSSLGGPVENNQPQHF. CDR3 DNA sequence: TGTGCCAGCAGTTCTTTGGGGGGGCCCGTGGAGAACAATCAGCCCCAGCATTTT.

This chain connects TRBV24-1 to TRBJ2-5; 9 nucleotides line up with TRBD1. Germline V gene lookup returns CDR1 KGHDR and CDR2 SFDVKD. The junction had 9 bases not matched to a gene; V was cut back by 4 bases and J by 4 bases. The CDR3 totals 16 residues. The CDR3 loop is CATSETGTGSGETQYF. The CDR3 DNA follows: TGTGCCACCAGTGAAACCGGGACAGGGAGTGGAGAGACCCAGTACTTC.

The V gene is TRBV7-8, the J gene TRBJ2-3; tentative D call: TRBD1 (6 bases). There are 14 residues in the CDR3. V was trimmed by 3 bases and J by 5 bases, leaving 12 bases between them. Germline-derived CDR1 and CDR2 are SGHVS and FQNEAQ. CDR3 protein: CASSFEGVGDTQYF. DNA for the CDR3: TGTGCCAGCAGCTTCGAGGGGGTTGGAGATACGCAGTATTTT.